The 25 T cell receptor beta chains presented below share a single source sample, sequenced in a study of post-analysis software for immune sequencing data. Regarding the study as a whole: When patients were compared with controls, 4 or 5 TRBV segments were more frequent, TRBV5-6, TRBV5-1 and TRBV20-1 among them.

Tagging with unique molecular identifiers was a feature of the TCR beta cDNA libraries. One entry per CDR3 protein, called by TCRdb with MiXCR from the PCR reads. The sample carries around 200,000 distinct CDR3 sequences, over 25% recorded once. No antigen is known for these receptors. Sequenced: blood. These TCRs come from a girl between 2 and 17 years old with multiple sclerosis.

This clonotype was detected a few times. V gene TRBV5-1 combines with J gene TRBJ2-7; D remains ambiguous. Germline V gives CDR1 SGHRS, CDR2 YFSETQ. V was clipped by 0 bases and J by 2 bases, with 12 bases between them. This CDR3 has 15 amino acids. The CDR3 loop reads CASSLAFDRPYEQYF. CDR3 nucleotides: TGCGCCAGCAGCTTGGCTTTTGACCGGCCCTACGAGCAGTACTTC.

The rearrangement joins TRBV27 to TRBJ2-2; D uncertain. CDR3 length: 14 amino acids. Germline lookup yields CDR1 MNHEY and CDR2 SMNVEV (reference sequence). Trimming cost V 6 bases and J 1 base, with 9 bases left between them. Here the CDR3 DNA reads TGTGCCAGCAGCCCAATCGAGAACACCGGGGAGCTGTTTTTT. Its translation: CASSPIENTGELFF.

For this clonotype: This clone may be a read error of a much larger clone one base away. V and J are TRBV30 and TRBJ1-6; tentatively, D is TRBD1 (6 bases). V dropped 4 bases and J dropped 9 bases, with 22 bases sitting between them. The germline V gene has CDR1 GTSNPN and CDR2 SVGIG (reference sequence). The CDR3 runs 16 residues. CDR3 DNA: TGTGCCTGGACCTCTCTAGGACAGTTTGATCGTTCACCCCTCCACTTT. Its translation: CAWTSLGQFDRSPLHF.

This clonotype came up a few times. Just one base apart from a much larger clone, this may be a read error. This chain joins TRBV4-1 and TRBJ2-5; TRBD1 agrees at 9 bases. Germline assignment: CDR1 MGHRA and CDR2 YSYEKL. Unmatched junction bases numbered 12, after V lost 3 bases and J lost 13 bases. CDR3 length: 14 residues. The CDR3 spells CASSQGTGTYERYF. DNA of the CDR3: TGCGCCAGCAGCCAGGGGACAGGGACCTACGAGCGGTACTTC.

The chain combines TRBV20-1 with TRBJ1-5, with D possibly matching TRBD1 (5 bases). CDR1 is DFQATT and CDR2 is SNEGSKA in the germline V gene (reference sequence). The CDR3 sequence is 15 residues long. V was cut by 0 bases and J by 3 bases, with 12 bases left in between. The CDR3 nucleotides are TGCAGTGCTAGAGACTCGGGACGGCTCAATCAGCCCCAGCATTTT. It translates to CSARDSGRLNQPQHF.

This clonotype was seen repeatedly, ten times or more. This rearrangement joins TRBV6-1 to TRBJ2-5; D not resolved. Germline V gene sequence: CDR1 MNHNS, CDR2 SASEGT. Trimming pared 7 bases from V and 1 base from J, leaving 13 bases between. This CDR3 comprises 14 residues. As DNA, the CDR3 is TGTGCCAGCATCCGAATAGGTACCCAAGAGACCCAGTACTTC. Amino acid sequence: CASIRIGTQETQYF.

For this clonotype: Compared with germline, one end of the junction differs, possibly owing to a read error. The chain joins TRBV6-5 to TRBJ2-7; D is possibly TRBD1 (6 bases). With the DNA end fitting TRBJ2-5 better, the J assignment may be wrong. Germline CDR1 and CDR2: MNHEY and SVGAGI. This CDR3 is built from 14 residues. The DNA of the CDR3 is TGTGCCAGCAGGTACTCGACCAGGGGAGAGACCCAGTACTTC. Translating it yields CASRYSTRGETQYF.

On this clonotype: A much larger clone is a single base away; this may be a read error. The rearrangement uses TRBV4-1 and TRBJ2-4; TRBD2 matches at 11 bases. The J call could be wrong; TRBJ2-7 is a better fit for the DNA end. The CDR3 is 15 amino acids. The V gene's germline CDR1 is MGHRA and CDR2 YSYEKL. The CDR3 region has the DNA TGCGCCAGCAGCCAAGGGCTAGCGGGAGGAAGCGAGCAGTACTTC. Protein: CASSQGLAGGSEQYF.

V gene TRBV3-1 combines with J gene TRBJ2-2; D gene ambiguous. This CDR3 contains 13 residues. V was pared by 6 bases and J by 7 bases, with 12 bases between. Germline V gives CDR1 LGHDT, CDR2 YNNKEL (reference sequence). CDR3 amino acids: CASSRMTVGELFF. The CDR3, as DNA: TGTGCCAGCAGTCGGATGACTGTCGGGGAGCTGTTTTTT.

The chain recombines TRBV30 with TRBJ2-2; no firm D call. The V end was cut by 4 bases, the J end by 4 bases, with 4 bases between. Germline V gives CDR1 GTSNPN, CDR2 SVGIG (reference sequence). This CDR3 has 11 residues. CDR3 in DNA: TGTGCCTGGACGACCACCGGGGAGCTGTTTTTT. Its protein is CAWTTTGELFF.

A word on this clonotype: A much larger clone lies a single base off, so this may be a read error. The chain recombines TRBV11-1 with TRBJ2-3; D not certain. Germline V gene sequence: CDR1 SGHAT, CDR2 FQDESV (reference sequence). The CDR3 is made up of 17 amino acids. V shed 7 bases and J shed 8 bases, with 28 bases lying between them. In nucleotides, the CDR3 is TGTGCCAGCACCTATCCAAAATCAACTAACGAGGCAGGTACGCAGTATTTT. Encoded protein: CASTYPKSTNEAGTQYF.

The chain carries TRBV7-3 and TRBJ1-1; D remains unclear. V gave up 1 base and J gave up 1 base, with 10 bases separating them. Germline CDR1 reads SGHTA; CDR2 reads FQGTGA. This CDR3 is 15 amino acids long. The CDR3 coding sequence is TGTGCCAGCAGCTTAATGCCGACACAGAACACTGAAGCTTTCTTT. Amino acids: CASSLMPTQNTEAFF.

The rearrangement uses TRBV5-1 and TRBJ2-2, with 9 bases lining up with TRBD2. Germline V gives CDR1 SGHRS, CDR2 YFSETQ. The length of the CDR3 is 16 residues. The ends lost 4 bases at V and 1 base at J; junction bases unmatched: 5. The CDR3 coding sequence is TGCGCCAGCAGCCATAGCGGGGGTGAGAACACCGGGGAGCTGTTTTTT. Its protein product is CASSHSGGENTGELFF.

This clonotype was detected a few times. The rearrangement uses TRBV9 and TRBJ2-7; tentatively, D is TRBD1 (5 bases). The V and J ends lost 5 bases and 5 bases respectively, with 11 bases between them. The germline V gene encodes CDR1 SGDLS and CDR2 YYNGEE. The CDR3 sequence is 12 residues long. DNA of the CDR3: TGTGCCAGCAGGATAGGGGCCCACGAGCAGTACTTC. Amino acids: CASRIGAHEQYF.

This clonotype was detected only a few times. CDR3 sequence reads: CASSRRDSQETQYF. The CDR3 DNA reads TGCGCCAGCAGTCGCCGGGACAGCCAAGAGACCCAGTACTTC. V usage is TRBV5-1 and J usage is TRBJ2-5; the match to TRBD1 covers 7 bases. This CDR3 spans 14 amino acids. Germline CDR1 reads SGHRS; CDR2 reads YFSETQ. Trimming removed 5 bases from V and 1 base from J; junction bases left unmatched: 5. The full variable domain, rest sourced from reference TRBV5-1 and TRBJ2-5, is KAGVTQTPRYLIKTRGQQVTLSCSPISGHRSVSWYQQTPGQGLQFLFEYFSETQRNKGNFPGRFSGRQFSNSRSEMNVSTLELGDSALYLCASSRRDSQETQYFGPGTRLLVL.

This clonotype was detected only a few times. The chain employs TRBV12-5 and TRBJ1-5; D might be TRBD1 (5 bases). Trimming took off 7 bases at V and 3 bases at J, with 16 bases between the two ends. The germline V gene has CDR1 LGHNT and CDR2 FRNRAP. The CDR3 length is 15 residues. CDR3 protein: CASAAGGSDNQPQHF. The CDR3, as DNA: TGTGCTAGTGCCGCGGGGGGAAGTGACAATCAGCCCCAGCATTTT.

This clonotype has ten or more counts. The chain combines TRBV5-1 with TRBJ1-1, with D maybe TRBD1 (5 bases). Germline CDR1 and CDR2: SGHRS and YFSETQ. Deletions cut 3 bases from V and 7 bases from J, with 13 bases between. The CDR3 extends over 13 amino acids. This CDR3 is CASSSLGAGEAFF. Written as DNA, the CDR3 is TGCGCCAGCAGCTCCCTTGGGGCTGGTGAAGCTTTCTTT.

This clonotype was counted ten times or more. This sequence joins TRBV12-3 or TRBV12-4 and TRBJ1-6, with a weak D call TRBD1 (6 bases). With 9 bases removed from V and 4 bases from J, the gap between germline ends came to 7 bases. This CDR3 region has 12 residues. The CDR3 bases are TGTGCCAGTAGGGGGTATAATTCACCCCTCCACTTT. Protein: CASRGYNSPLHF.

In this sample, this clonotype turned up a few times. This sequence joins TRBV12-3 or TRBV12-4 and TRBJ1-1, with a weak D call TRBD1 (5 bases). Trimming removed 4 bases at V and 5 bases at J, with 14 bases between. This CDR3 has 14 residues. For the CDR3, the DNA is TGTGCCAGCAGTTCAGCCAGGGTTGGGACTGAAGCTTTCTTT. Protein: CASSSARVGTEAFF.

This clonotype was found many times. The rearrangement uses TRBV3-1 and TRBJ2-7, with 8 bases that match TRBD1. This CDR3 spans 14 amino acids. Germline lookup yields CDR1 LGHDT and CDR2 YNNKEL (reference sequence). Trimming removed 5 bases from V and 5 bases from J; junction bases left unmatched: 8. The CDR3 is CASSKTGETHEQYF. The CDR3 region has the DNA TGTGCCAGCAGCAAGACAGGGGAGACCCACGAGCAGTACTTC.

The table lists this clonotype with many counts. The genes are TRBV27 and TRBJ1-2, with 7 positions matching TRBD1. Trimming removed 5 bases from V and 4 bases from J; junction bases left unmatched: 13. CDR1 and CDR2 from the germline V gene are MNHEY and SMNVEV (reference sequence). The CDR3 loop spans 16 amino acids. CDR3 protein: CASSRIYMDRTYGYTF. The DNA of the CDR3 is TGTGCCAGCAGTCGGATTTATATGGACAGGACCTATGGCTACACCTTC.

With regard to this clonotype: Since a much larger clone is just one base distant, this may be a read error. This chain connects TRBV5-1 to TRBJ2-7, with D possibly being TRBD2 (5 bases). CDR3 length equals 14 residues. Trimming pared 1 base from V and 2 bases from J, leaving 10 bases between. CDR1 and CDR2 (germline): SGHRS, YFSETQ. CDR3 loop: CASSLISGAYEQYF. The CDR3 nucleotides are TGCGCCAGCAGCTTGATCAGCGGAGCCTACGAGCAGTACTTC.

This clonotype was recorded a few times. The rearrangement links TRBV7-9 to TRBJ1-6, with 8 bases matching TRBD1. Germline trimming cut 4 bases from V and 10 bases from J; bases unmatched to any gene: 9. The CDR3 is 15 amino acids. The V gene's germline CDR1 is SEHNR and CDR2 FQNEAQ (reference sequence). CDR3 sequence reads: CASSSWGTGRSPLHF. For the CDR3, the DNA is TGTGCCAGCAGCTCGTGGGGGACAGGACGATCACCCCTCCACTTT.

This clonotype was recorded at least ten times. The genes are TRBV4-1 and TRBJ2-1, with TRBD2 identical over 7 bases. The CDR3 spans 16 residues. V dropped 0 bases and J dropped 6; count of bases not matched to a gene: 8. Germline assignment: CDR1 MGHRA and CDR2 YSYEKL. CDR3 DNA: TGCGCCAGCAGCCAAGATCCAAGCGGGACGGGCAATGAGCAGTTCTTC. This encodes CASSQDPSGTGNEQFF.

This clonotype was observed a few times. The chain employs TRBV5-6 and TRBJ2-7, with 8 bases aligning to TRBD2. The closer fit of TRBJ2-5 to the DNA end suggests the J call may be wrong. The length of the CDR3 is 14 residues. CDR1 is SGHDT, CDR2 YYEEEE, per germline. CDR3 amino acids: CASSSTAGEETQYF. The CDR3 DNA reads TGTGCCAGCAGCTCTACAGCGGGGGAAGAGACCCAGTACTTC.